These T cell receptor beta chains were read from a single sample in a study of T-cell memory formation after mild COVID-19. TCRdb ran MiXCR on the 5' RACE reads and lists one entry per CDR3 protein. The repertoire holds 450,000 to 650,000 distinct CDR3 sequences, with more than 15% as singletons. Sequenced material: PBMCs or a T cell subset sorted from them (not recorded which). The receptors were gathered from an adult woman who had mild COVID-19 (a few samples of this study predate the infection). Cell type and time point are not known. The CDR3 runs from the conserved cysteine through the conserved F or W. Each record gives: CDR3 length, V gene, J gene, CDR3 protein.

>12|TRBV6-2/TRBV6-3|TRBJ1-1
CASSYRRYEAFF
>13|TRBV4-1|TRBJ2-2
CASSWTGGGELFF
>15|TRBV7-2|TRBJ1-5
CASSLVLGENQPQHF
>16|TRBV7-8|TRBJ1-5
CASSFGGDYSNQPQHF
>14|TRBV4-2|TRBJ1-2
CASSQELSWEGYTF
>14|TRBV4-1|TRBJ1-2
CASSQGWANYGYTF
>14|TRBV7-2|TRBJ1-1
CASSLFRGNTEAFF
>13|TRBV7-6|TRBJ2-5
CASSFNGLETQYF
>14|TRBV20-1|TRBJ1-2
CSARAPDRSGGYTF
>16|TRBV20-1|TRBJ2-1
CSARDLADNVGDEQFF
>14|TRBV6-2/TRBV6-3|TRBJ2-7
CASSQGTVTYEQYF
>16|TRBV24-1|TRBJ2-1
CATSDSLAGNYNEQFF
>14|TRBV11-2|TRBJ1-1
CASSFPDRGTEAFF
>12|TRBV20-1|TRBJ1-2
CSARDGDYGYTF
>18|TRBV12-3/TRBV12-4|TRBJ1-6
CASSRVPLTTRENSPLHF
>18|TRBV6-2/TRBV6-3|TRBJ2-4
CASSYASGGTPGGNIQYF
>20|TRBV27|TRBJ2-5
CASSLYPLAGGVTIPETQYF
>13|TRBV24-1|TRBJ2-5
CATSGTYEETQYF
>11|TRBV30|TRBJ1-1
CAWGRGVEAFF
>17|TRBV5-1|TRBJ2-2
CASSPDLLGQRTGELFF
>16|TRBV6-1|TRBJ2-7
CASNPGLAFYSYEQYF
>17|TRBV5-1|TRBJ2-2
CASSLEASGTNTGELFF
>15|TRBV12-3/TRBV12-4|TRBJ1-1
CASRGQVTLGTEAFF
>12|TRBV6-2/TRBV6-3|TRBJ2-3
CASGQSTDTQYF
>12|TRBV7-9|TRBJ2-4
CASSPKGGALDF
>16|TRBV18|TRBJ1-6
CASSLGRQDRNSPLHF
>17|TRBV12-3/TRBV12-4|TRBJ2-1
CASSSGLARGVYNEQFF
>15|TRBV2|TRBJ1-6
CASSTDGAYNSPLHF